This section outlines one T cell receptor beta chain sequence together with its context. The data stem from a study of blood T cell repertoires in COVID-19. Background on the study: Collection of acute and convalescent COVID-19 samples took place in the United States, Italy and Spain. T cells, B-cell-depleted T cells, or PBMCs provided the cDNA or gDNA that served as material.

Enrolled during active infection, Seattle patients were then followed longitudinally. Germline values: CDR1 SGHKS, CDR2 YYEKEE (reference sequence). The CDR3 contains 15 residues. Between the trimmed V and J ends, which lost 0 bases and 3 bases, there was a span of 12 bases. In the source study's methods: How many nucleated cells were present was estimated from reference gene primer amplification. Assay: immunoSEQ multiplex PCR; the TCRdb copy retains only in-frame clones and omits some. From that table come the V and J calls and clone size; the DNA was used to work out D and trimming. The sample holds about 220,000 clones, 70% to 90% seen once.

V and J are TRBV5-5 and TRBJ1-1, with a possible D match to TRBD1 (6 bases). The TCR originated in a woman in her 70s with COVID-19, enrolled during active disease. The source material was peripheral blood. DNA for the CDR3: TGTGCCAGCAGCTTGGTTGTCAGGGGTTACACTGAAGCTTTCTTT. Its protein product is CASSLVVRGYTEAFF.